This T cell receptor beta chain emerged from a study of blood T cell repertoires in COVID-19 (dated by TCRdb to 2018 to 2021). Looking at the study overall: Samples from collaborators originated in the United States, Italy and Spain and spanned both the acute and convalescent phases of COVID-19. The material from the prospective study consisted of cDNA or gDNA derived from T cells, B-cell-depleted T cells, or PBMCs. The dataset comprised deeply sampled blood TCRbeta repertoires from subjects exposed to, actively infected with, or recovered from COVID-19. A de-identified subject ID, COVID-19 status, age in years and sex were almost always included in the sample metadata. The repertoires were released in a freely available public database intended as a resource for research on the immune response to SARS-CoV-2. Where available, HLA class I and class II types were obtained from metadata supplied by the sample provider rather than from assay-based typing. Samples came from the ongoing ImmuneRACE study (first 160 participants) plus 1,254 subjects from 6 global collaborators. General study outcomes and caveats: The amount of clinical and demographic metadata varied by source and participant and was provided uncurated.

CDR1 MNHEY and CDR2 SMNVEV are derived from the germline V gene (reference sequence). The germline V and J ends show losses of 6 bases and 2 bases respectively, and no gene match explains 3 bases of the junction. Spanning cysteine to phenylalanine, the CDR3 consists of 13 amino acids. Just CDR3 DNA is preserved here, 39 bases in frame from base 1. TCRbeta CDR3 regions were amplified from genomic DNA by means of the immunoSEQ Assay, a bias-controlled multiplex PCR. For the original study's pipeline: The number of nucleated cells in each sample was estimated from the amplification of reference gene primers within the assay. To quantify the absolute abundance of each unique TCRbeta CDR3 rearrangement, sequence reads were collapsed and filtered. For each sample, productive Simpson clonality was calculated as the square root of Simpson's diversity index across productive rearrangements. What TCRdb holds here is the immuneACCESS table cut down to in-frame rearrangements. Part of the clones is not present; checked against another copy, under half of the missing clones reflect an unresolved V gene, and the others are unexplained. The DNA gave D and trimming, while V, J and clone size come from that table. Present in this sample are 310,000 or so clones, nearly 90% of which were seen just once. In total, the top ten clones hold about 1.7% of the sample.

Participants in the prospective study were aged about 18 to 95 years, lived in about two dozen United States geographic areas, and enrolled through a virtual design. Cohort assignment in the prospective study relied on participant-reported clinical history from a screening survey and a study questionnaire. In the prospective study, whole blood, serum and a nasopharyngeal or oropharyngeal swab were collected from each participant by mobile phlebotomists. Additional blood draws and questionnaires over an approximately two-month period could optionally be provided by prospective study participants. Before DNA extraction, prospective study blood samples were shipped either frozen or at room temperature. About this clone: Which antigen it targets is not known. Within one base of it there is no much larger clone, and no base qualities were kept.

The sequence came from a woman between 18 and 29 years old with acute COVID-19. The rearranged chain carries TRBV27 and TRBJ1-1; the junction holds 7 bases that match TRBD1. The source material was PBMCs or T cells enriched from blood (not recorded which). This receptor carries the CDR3 CASSNRGNTEAFF. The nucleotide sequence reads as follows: TGTGCCAGCAGCAACAGGGGAAACACTGAAGCTTTCTTT.